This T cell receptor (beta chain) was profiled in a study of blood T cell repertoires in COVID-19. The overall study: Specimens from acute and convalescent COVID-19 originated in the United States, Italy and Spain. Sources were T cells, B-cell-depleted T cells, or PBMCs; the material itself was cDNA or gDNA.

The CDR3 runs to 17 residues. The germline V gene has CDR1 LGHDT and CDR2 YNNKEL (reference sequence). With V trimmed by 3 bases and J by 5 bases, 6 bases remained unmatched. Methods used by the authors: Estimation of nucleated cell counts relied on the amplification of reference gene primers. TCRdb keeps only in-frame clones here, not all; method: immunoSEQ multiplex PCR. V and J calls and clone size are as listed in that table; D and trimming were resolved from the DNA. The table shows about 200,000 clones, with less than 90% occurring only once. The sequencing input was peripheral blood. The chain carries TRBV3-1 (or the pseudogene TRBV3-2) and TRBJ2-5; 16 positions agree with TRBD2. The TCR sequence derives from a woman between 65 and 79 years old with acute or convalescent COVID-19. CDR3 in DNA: TGTGCCAGCAGCCACTCGGGACTAGCGGGGGGGCTGGAGACCCAGTACTTC. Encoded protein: CASSHSGLAGGLETQYF.